This passage covers 2 T cell receptor beta chains from one sample sequenced in a study of resident and recirculating memory T cells in vitiligo. Assay used: immunoSEQ multiplex PCR; TCRdb lists only in-frame clones, some missing. The sample holds 70,000 to 95,000 clones, around 92% seen once. The sample comprised blood. The source of these receptors is a male donor with vitiligo.

V is TRBV6-1 and J is TRBJ2-7; D not certain. Germline V gene lookup returns CDR1 MNHNS and CDR2 SASEGT. CDR3 length: 15 residues. Trimming removed 2 bases at V and 7 bases at J, with 18 bases between. The CDR3 loop is CASSELRRFLLEQYF. The DNA for the CDR3 is TGTGCCAGCAGTGAATTGCGCCGATTCCTCTTGGAGCAGTACTTC.

V usage is TRBV11-2 and J usage is TRBJ1-2; TRBD1 matches 11 bases. CDR3 size: 18 residues. Germline V gene lookup returns CDR1 SGHAT and CDR2 FQNNGV. V was pared by 0 bases and J by 3 bases, with 9 bases of the junction left unmatched. CDR3 sequence reads: CASSLDQLGQGADYGYTF. The CDR3 region has the DNA TGTGCCAGCAGCTTAGACCAACTTGGACAGGGGGCGGACTATGGCTACACCTTC.